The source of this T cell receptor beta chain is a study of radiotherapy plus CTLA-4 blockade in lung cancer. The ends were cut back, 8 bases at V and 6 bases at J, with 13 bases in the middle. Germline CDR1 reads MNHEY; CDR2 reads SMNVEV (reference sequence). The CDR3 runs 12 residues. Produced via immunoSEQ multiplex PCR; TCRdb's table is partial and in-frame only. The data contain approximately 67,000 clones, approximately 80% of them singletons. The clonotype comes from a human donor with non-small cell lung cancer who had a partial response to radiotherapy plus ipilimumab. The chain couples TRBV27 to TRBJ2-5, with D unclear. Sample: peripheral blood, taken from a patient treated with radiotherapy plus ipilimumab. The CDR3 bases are TGTGCCAGCGGAGAGGTCCCGAAGACCCAGTACTTC. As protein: CASGEVPKTQYF.